Sequencing of this T cell receptor (beta chain) was carried out in a study of neurological immune-mediated disorders. Study-wide results and caveats: No clinical or MRI feature was associated with the multiple sclerosis repertoire cluster. HTLV-1-associated myelopathy ranked highest for TCR clonal expansion and multiple sclerosis lowest, beneath healthy controls.

Synthesis of cDNA was carried out by template-switch 5'RACE. The reaction used 10-nucleotide random UMIs. Each sequencing run yielded over 160 million TCR-beta sequences from 15-18 subjects. TCRdb re-called the 5' RACE reads with MiXCR, one entry per CDR3 protein. The sample has 65,000 to 85,000 distinct CDR3 sequences; 3.2% are singletons. This clonotype was counted ten times or more. The antigen remains unidentified. The CDR3 loop spans 14 amino acids. V was trimmed by 7 bases and J by 1 base, leaving 13 bases between them. Germline V CDR1 and CDR2: SGHRS, YFSETQ. The receptor was derived from a woman between 50 and 59 years old with multiple sclerosis. Sequencing input: PBMCs. J is TRBJ2-3 and V is TRBV5-1; D may be TRBD1 or TRBD2 (5 bases each). CDR3 DNA: TGCGCCAGCGGTAAAGGGACCGGCACAGATACGCAGTATTTT. It encodes CASGKGTGTDTQYF.